A single sample gave rise to the 10 T cell receptor beta chains below, sequenced in a study of T cell responses to AZD1222 COVID-19 vaccine. Assay: immunoSEQ multiplex PCR; the TCRdb copy retains only in-frame clones and omits some. The data show some 99,000 clones, about 90% seen once. The specimen comprised peripheral blood, sampled on day 0 of AZD1222 vaccination. Receptors originate from an adult in good health.

With respect to this clone: One end of the junction varies from germline; a read error may be responsible. This chain connects TRBV2 to TRBJ1-4, with D maybe TRBD1 (5 bases). The CDR3 has 12 amino acids. Germline-derived CDR1 and CDR2 are SNHLY and FYNNEI. The CDR3 DNA follows: TGTGCCAGCAGGGAACGGGGGGACCGAAGGGTTTTT. Residues: CASRERGDRRVF.

This chain joins TRBV7-2 and TRBJ2-7, with D possibly TRBD1 on 5 matching bases. The germline CDR1 and CDR2 sequences are SGHTA and FQGNSA. V gave up 5 bases and J gave up 0 bases, with 11 bases separating them. The CDR3 is made up of 14 amino acids. CDR3 region: CASSPRQLSYEQYF. The CDR3 DNA reads TGTGCCAGCAGCCCGAGACAGCTCTCCTACGAGCAGTACTTC.

This clone appeared once. This rearrangement joins TRBV4-3 to TRBJ2-1; D might be TRBD1 (5 bases). The CDR3 contains 15 residues. CDR1 LGHNA and CDR2 YSLEER come from the germline V gene. V shed 0 bases and J shed 8 bases, with 14 bases lying between them. DNA of the CDR3: TGCGCCAGCAGCCAAGAGGGTACAGGTCCCCATGAGCAGTTCTTC. It translates to CASSQEGTGPHEQFF.

J is TRBJ2-1 and V is TRBV6-4, with D perhaps TRBD2 (5 bases). Trimming left V 6 bases short and J 3 bases short, with 18 bases between. The CDR3 is 16 amino acids. The germline V gene encodes CDR1 MRHNA and CDR2 SNTAGT. CDR3 loop: CASRKPIEGNYNEQFF. CDR3 bases: TGTGCCAGCAGGAAGCCGATAGAGGGCAACTACAATGAGCAGTTCTTC.

V usage is TRBV10-2 and J usage is TRBJ1-2, with D possibly being TRBD1 (5 bases). Germline CDR1 and CDR2: WSHSY and SAAADI. This CDR3 has 12 residues. The V end was cut by 4 bases, the J end by 7 bases, with 10 bases between. The CDR3 region is CASSAGRGGYTF. The CDR3 nucleotides are TGCGCCAGCAGTGCAGGGCGGGGTGGCTACACCTTC.

This chain links TRBV12-3 or TRBV12-4 with TRBJ1-1, with 7 bases fitting TRBD1. CDR3 length: 13 amino acids. V lost 6 bases and J lost 5; bases outside the gene matches: 6. The CDR3 loop reads CASSWDRKTEAFF. CDR3 bases: TGTGCCAGCAGCTGGGACAGAAAAACTGAAGCTTTCTTT.

The chain couples TRBV7-9 to TRBJ1-2; D is possibly TRBD1 (5 bases). V lost 2 bases and J 4 bases, leaving 17 bases between the germline ends. Germline V gene lookup returns CDR1 SEHNR and CDR2 FQNEAQ (reference sequence). This CDR3 contains 16 residues. CDR3 in DNA: TGTGCCAGCAGCTTACCCCGGGCGGGGGGTGTCTATGGCTACACCTTC. Its translation is CASSLPRAGGVYGYTF.

The genes are TRBV18 and TRBJ1-3; D is unclear. Deletions cut 4 bases from V and 0 bases from J, with 7 bases between. CDR1 and CDR2 from the germline V gene are KGHSH and LQKENI. This CDR3 region has 14 residues. The CDR3 loop is CASSLDSSGNTIYF. The CDR3 coding sequence is TGTGCCAGCTCACTGGACTCCTCTGGAAACACCATATATTTT.

The rearrangement joins TRBV7-9 to TRBJ1-4; no clear D. CDR3 length: 15 residues. Germline CDR1 reads SEHNR; CDR2 reads FQNEAQ (reference sequence). V lost 1 base to trimming and J lost 5 bases, with 11 bases between them. The CDR3 DNA reads as TGTGCCAGCAGCTTAGGGCAGGCCTCGAATGAAAAACTGTTTTTT. Translating gives CASSLGQASNEKLFF.

The chain has TRBV5-1 and TRBJ2-7; tentatively, D is TRBD1 (5 bases). This CDR3 comprises 15 residues. The V gene lost 2 bases and the J gene lost 5 bases, with 17 bases spanning the gap. Germline CDR1 is SGHRS and CDR2 is YFSETQ. The CDR3 loop is CASSLDARVGHEQYF. In DNA form, the CDR3 reads TGCGCCAGCAGCTTAGATGCCAGGGTTGGCCACGAGCAGTACTTC. The full variable domain, completed using reference TRBV5-1 and TRBJ2-7, is KAGVTQTPRYLIKTRGQQVTLSCSPISGHRSVSWYQQTPGQGLQFLFEYFSETQRNKGNFPGRFSGRQFSNSRSEMNVSTLELGDSALYLCASSLDARVGHEQYFGPGTRLTVT.